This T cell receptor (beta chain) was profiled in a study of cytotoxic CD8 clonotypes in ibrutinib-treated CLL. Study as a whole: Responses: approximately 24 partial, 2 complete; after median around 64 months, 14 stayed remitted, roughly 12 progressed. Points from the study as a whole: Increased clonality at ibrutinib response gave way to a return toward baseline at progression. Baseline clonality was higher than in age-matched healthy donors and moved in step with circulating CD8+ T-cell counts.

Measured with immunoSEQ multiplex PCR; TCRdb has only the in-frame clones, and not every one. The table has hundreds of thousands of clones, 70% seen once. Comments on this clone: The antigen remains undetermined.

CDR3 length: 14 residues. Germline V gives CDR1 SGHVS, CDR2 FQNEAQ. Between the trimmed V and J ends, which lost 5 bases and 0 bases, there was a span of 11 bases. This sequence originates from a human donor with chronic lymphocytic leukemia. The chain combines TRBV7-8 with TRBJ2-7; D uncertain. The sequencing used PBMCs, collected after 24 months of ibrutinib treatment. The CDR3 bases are TGTGCCAGCAGCCCCATCGGCCGCTCCTACGAGCAGTACTTC. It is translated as CASSPIGRSYEQYF.